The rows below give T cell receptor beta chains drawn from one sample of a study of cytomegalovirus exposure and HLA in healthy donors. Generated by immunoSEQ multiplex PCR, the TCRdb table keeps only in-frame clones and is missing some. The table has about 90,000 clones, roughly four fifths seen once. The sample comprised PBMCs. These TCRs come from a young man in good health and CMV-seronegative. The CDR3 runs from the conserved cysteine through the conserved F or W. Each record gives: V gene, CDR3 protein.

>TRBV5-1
CASSREGAYGYTF
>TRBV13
CASSSGTGVPPAFF
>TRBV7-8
CASSLDYSTNYGYTF
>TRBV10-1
CASSGPGTSGRLEQFF
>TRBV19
CATRTGGASEAFF
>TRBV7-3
CASSLRQEHEQYF
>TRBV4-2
CASSQDPPGGQYYNEQFF
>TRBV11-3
CASSLRRGSGRITGELFF
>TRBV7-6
CASSLPQTGGTSGRVGEQFF
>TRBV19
CASSVGDRGRRNYGYTF
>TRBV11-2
CASSGEGLAGVYEQFF
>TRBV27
CASSPEQEPRHGYTF
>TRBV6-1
CASVTGNEQFF
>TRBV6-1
CASRDNREIDYGYTF
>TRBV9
CASSVVPESNTGELFF
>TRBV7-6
CASSSMAAGSGCTF
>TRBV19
CASTPGLGGELFF
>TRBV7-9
CASSLAYRDSSGNTIYF
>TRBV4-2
CASSVGLAVLYEQYF
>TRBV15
CATSREAGRSGYTF
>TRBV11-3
CASSLTGTGNEQFF
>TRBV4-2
CASSSTGKQLNQPQHF
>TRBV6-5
CASSYSSGGNYGYTF
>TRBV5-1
CASSLVGQGIPNEQFF
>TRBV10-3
CAISEDAGITDTQYF
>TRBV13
CASSLGRGNQPQHF
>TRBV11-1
CASSIRQGGGEQFF
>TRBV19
CASSILGQNTNYGYTF